The TCR beta chain described here comes from a study of blood T cell repertoires in COVID-19 (dated by TCRdb to 2019 to 2021). Study-wide context: Samples covering the acute and convalescent phases of COVID-19 were provided by collaborators in the United States, Italy and Spain. The samples were drawn from two sources: the first 160 participants of the ongoing ImmuneRACE study, and 1,254 subjects contributed by 6 global collaborators. The repertoires were made available in a free public database intended to serve as a resource for research on the immune response to SARS-CoV-2. The material from the prospective study consisted of cDNA or gDNA derived from T cells, B-cell-depleted T cells, or PBMCs. A de-identified subject ID, COVID-19 status, age in years and sex were almost always included in the sample metadata. Deeply sampled blood TCRbeta repertoires from subjects exposed to, actively infected with, or recovered from COVID-19 were included in the dataset. HLA class I and class II types, where available, came from metadata supplied by the sample provider rather than from assay-based typing. The paper as a whole reports these results and caveats: Clinical and demographic metadata were provided uncurated, with the amount varying by source and participant.

Only a few counts were recorded for this clone. What this receptor recognizes is not known. Per-base quality was not reported, and no clone a single base away is much larger than it. Each collaborating institution followed its own protocols to collect whole blood in K2EDTA tubes. For TCRbeta analysis, collaborator samples were shipped as frozen whole blood, as isolated PBMCs, or as DNA extracted from either sample type. The CDR3 sequence holds 16 residues, the cysteine and phenylalanine included. The CDR3 DNA has 48 bases and is translated from base 1. Based on the germline V gene (reference sequence), the CDR1 and CDR2 sequences are GTSNPN and SVGIG. V gives up 3 bases and J gives up 2 bases, and the segment between their germline ends measures 18 bases. The immunoSEQ Assay, a bias-controlled multiplex PCR, was used to amplify TCRbeta CDR3 regions from genomic DNA. In the source study's methods: Nucleated cell counts per sample were estimated from amplification of reference gene primers within the assay. To quantify the absolute abundance of each unique TCRbeta CDR3 rearrangement, sequence reads were collapsed and filtered. For each sample, productive Simpson clonality was calculated by taking the square root of Simpson's diversity index across productive rearrangements. The source is immuneACCESS, and TCRdb retained only in-frame sequences with V and J called. Part of the clones is not carried over; for the studies checked, unresolved V genes explain less than half of this, and the remainder is unexplained. The V and J calls and clone size come from that table; D and trimming were worked out from the DNA. This sample is represented by 130,000 to 150,000 clones; more than 75% of them were singletons. Approximately 4.6% of the sample belongs to the ten largest clones.

Source material: peripheral blood. This clonotype originated in a human donor in a cohort sampled during active COVID-19. Recombination joined TRBV30 with TRBJ2-3; TRBD2 is a weak D gene call, 6 bases matching. The CDR3 is CAWSAPGAGLTDTQYF. The nucleotide sequence reads TGTGCCTGGAGCGCCCCCGGCGCGGGACTCACAGATACGCAGTATTTT. Where the CDR3 stops, the reference TRBV30 and TRBJ2-3 genes take over; the full variable domain is SQTIHQWPATLVQPVGSPLSLECTVEGTSNPNLYWYRQAAGRGLQLLFYSVGIGQISSEVPQNLSASRPQDRQFILSSKKLLLSDSGFYLCAWSAPGAGLTDTQYFGPGTRLTVL.